A single T cell receptor (beta chain) is shown here with its context. Its target is not known. The primer mix had 60 Vbeta and 13 Jbeta primers. Only in-frame clones appear in the TCRdb table, and some are missing; sequencing was by immunoSEQ multiplex PCR. In the table there are about 160,000 clones, about 80% of which are singletons. The sample belongs to a study of cytomegalovirus exposure and HLA in healthy donors. Study in general: Out of 170 million or so T cells, an earlier analysis found 117 million unique TCR beta sequences in total.

Study observations and caveats: One later analysis reportedly identified an Asian-associated ancestry cluster that showed fewer N-insertions than the approximately 670-donor mean. Some V segments could not be told apart, so they were left out, TRBV6-2 and TRBV6-3 among them.

Trimming removed 6 bases from V and 3 bases from J, with 15 bases in between. This CDR3 contains 14 residues. The germline gives CDR1 MNHNS, CDR2 SASEGT. Sequencing was carried out using PBMCs. The TCR sequence derives from a man in his late teens or twenties in good health and CMV-seropositive. This rearrangement joins TRBV6-1 to TRBJ2-7, with D maybe TRBD1 (8 bases). The CDR3 sequence: CASRPNRGGYEQYF. The CDR3, as DNA: TGTGCCAGCAGGCCCAACAGGGGGGGCTACGAGCAGTACTTC.